This T cell receptor (beta chain) emerged from a study of cytomegalovirus exposure and HLA in healthy donors. Study-wide points: Analysis performed later showed TCR beta chains linked to HLA being more clonally expanded than equally common others. Prediction of most subjects' HLA-A and HLA-B alleles by TCR beta sequences was reportedly accurate. TCR beta V segments were, for the most part, productive about 87% or about 30% of the time in an earlier analysis. In a later analysis, the majority of CMV-associated beta chains seemingly showed HLA restriction.

Details on this clone: Its antigen is not identified.

Researchers ran the PCR with 60 Vbeta and 13 Jbeta primers. TCRdb's table, derived via immunoSEQ multiplex PCR, lists solely in-frame clones and lacks some. The table shows roughly 180,000 clones, with around 82% occurring only once. Germline V gene sequence: CDR1 MNHEY, CDR2 SVGAGI. CDR3 length equals 14 residues. The V gene lost 4 bases and the J gene lost 4 bases, with 13 bases spanning the gap. This sequence originates from a boy aged 5-17 years in good health and CMV-seronegative. Specimen: PBMCs. The rearrangement links TRBV6-5 to TRBJ1-1, with D perhaps TRBD1 (5 bases). CDR3 residues: CASSSSNRPTEAFF. The CDR3 bases are TGTGCCAGCAGTTCGTCGAACAGGCCCACTGAAGCTTTCTTT.